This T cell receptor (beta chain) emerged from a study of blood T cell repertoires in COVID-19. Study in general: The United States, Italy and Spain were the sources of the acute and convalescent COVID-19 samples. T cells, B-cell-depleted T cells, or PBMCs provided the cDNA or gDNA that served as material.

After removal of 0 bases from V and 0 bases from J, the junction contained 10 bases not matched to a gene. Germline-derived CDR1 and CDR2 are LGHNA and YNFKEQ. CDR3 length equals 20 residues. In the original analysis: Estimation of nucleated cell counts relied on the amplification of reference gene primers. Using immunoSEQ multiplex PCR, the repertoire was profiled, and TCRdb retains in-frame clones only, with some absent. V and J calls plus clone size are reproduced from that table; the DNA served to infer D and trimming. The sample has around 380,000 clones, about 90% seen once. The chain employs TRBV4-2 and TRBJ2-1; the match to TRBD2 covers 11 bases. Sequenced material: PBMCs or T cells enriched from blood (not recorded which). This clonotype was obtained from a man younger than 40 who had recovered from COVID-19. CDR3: CASSQDLGSGGAFSYNEQFF. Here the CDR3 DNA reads TGTGCCAGCAGCCAAGATCTGGGTAGCGGGGGGGCCTTCTCCTACAATGAGCAGTTCTTC.